Below are 3 T cell receptor beta chains sequenced from a single sample in a study of OX40 agonist ivuxolimab in advanced cancers. Data came from immunoSEQ multiplex PCR; TCRdb stores just in-frame clones and leaves some out. This table holds about 48,000 clones, 88% found once. The sequencing here drew on CD4+ or CD8+ T cells sorted from blood, taken in a trial of the OX40 agonist ivuxolimab. The receptor source for this set is an adult with an advanced solid tumor such as melanoma, head and neck, liver or kidney cancer.

Points on this clone: Distinct nucleotide sequences in the sample also encode this CDR3. The chain couples TRBV5-6 to TRBJ2-7; 9 bases are a match to TRBD1. Germline trimming cut 0 bases from V and 1 base from J; bases unmatched to any gene: 2. Germline CDR1 reads SGHDT; CDR2 reads YYEEEE. CDR3 size: 15 residues. Written as DNA, the CDR3 is TGTGCCAGCAGCTTGGACAGGGGGCTGTCCTACGAGCAGTACTTC. This codes for CASSLDRGLSYEQYF.

The genes are TRBV6-1 and TRBJ2-7; D call uncertain. The germline V gene encodes CDR1 MNHNS and CDR2 SASEGT. Trimming removed 6 bases from V and 3 bases from J, with 12 bases in between. The CDR3 covers 13 residues. The CDR3 coding sequence is TGTGCCAGCAGGCCCAAGGAGCGCTACGAGCAGTACTTC. This gives the protein CASRPKERYEQYF.

The chain carries TRBV6-5 and TRBJ1-2, with D possibly matching TRBD1 (5 bases). Germline CDR1 and CDR2: MNHEY and SVGAGI. The ends were cut back, 5 bases at V and 4 bases at J, with 17 bases in the middle. The CDR3 has 15 amino acids. The CDR3, as DNA: TGTGCCAGCAGTCGTCCGCGGGGCGCGGGCTATGGCTACACCTTC. Translating gives CASSRPRGAGYGYTF.